The clone carrying this T cell receptor beta chain was seen a few times. Its antigen is as yet unknown. The J segment lost 2 bases and the V segment lost 6 bases, leaving 4 bases of the junction unmatched. This CDR3 contains 13 residues. The sample is drawn from a study of T cell repertoires in cytomegalovirus infection. Study-level points and caveats: Carriage of CMV together with the relevant HLA was identifiable through cumulative public TCR beta family frequency.

TCRdb reprocessed the reads with MiXCR, giving one entry per CDR3 protein. The repertoire holds 20,000 to 25,000 distinct CDR3 sequences, about 40% seen once, with roughly 94% in the top ten. This chain connects TRBV12-3 or TRBV12-4 to TRBJ2-7, with TRBD1 identical over 7 bases. This sequence originates from a human donor in good health (CMV status not recorded). Some clones in this sample may be carry-over from other donors' samples. The specimen comprised CD8+ T cells from cultured PBMCs, sampled from culture after CMV antigen stimulation. CDR3 sequence (DNA): TGTGCCAGCAGCTGGGGACAGACCTACGAGCAGTACTTC. Translated, it gives CASSWGQTYEQYF.